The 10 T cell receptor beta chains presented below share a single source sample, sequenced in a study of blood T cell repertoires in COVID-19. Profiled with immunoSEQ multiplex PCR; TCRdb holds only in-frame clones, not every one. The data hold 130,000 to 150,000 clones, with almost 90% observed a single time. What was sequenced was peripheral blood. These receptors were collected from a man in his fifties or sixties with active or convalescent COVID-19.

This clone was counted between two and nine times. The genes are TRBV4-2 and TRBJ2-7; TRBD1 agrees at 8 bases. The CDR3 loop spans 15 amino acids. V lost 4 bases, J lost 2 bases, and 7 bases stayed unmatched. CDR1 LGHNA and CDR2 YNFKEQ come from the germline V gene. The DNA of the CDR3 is TGTGCCAGCAGCCCTGCGACAGGGGATACCTACGAGCAGTACTTC. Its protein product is CASSPATGDTYEQYF.

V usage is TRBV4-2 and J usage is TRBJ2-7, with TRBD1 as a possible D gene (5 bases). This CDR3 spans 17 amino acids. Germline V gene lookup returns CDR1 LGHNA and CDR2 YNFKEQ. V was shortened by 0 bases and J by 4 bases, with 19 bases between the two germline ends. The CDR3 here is CASSQDVSSAGWYEQYF. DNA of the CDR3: TGTGCCAGCAGCCAAGACGTCTCCTCGGCAGGGTGGTACGAGCAGTACTTC.

The DNA for the CDR3 is TGTGCCAGCTCACCCGGTGGGAGGGACTCCTACGAGCAGTACTTC. Translated, it gives CASSPGGRDSYEQYF. This chain joins TRBV18 and TRBJ2-7, with 7 bases that match TRBD2. There are 15 residues in the CDR3. In germline, CDR1 is KGHSH, CDR2 LQKENI. J gave up 0 bases and V 3 bases, and 5 bases lay outside the gene matches.

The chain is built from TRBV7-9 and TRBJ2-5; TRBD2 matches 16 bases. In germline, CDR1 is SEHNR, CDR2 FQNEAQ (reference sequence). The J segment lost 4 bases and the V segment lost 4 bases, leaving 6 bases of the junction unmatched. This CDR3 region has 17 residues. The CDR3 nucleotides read TGTGCCAGCAGCTCCGGGACTAGCGGGAGGGTGAGAGAGACCCAGTACTTC. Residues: CASSSGTSGRVRETQYF. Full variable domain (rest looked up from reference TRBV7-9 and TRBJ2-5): DTGVSQNPRHKITKRGQNVTFRCDPISEHNRLYWYRQTLGQGPEFLTYFQNEAQLEKSRLLSDRFSAERPKGSFSTLEIQRTEQGDSAMYLCASSSGTSGRVRETQYFGPGTRLLVL.

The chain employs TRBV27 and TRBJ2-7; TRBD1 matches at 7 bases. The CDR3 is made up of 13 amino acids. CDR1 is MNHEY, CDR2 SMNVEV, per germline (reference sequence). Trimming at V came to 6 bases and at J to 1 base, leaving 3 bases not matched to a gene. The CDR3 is CASSRDSSYEQYF. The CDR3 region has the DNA TGTGCCAGCAGCCGGGACAGTTCCTACGAGCAGTACTTC.

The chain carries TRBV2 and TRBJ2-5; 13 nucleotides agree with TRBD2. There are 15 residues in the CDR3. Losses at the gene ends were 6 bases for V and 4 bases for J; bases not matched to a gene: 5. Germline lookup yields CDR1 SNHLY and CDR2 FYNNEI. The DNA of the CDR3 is TGTGCCAGCAGCCGGACTAGCGGGAGAGCAGAGACCCAGTACTTC. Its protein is CASSRTSGRAETQYF.

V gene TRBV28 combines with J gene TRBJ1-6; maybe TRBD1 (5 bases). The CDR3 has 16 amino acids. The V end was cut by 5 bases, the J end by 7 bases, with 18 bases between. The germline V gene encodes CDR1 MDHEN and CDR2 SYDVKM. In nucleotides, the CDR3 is TGTGCCAGCAGTGTACAGGTGCCTTATACAAATTCACCCCTCCACTTT. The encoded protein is CASSVQVPYTNSPLHF. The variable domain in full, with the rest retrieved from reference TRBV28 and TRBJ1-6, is DVKVTQSSRYLVKRTGEKVFLECVQDMDHENMFWYRQDPGLGLRLIYFSYDVKMKEKGDIPEGYSVSREKKERFSLILESASTNQTSMYLCASSVQVPYTNSPLHFGNGTRLTVT.

The chain's CDR3 is CASSQPTPGQGGNTIYF. The DNA for the CDR3 is TGCGCCAGCAGCCAACCCACTCCAGGACAGGGGGGAAACACCATATATTTT. The chain combines TRBV4-1 with TRBJ1-3; 9 nucleotides line up with TRBD1. CDR1 is MGHRA, CDR2 YSYEKL, per germline. Trimming removed 2 bases from V and 4 bases from J; junction bases left unmatched: 9. The CDR3 is 17 residues long.

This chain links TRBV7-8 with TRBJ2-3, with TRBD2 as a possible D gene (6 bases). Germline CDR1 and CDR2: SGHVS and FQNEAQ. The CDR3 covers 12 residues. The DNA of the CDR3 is TGTGCAGGAGGAGGAGGGACAGATACGCAGTATTTT. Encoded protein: CAGGGGTDTQYF.

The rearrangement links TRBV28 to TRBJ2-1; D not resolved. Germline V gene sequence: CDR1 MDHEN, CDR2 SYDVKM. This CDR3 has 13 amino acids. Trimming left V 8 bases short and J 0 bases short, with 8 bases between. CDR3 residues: CASALSSYNEQFF. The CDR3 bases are TGTGCCAGCGCTCTGAGCTCCTACAATGAGCAGTTCTTC.